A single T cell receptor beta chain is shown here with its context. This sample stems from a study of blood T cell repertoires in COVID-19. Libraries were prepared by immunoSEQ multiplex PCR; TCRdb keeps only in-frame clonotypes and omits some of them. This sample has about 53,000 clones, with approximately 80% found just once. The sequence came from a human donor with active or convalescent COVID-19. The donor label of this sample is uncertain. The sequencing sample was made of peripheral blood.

The CDR3 sequence is CASSLSDTQYF. DNA of the CDR3: TGTGCCAGCAGCTTGAGTGATACGCAGTATTTT. The gene calls are TRBV7-9 and TRBJ2-3; no definite D call. Trimming took off 3 bases at V and 6 bases at J, with 4 bases between the two ends. The CDR3 covers 11 residues. Germline lookup yields CDR1 SEHNR and CDR2 FQNEAQ (reference sequence). Together with reference TRBV7-9 and TRBJ2-3, the CDR3 gives the full variable domain: DTGVSQNPRHKITKRGQNVTFRCDPISEHNRLYWYRQTLGQGPEFLTYFQNEAQLEKSRLLSDRFSAERPKGSFSTLEIQRTEQGDSAMYLCASSLSDTQYFGPGTRLTVL.